This TCR beta chain was recovered during a study of graft-versus-host responses after intestinal transplantation. Study-level background: Among the recipients, all got anti-thymocyte globulin induction and then tacrolimus and steroids for 3 to 4 years.

Sequencing was performed with immunoSEQ multiplex PCR; in TCRdb, only in-frame clones are kept and a portion is missing. Among about 47,000 clones listed, 85% to 95% were seen once. Germline loops: CDR1 SSHAT, CDR2 FNYEAQ (reference sequence). The CDR3 length is 15 residues. Comments on this clone: Its antigen remains unknown. An end of the junction differs from the germline gene, which may be a read error.

The chain employs TRBV7-7 and TRBJ2-5; 12 positions match TRBD2. This specimen consisted of unstimulated CD8+ T cells sorted from spleen or lymph node cells, obtained before transplant. The sequence came from a human donor who was the organ donor for an intestinal transplant. The CDR3 region is CASSPLAGGPETQYF. The CDR3 DNA is TGTGCTAGCAGCCCCCTAGCGGGGGGGCCAGAGACCCAGTACTTC.